The source of this TCR beta chain is a study of blood T cell repertoires in COVID-19. Method: immunoSEQ multiplex PCR; TCRdb's copy keeps in-frame clones and lacks some. This table holds about 180,000 clones, about 90% found once. The CDR3 runs to 15 residues. Deletions cut 0 bases from V and 1 base from J, with 8 bases between. Germline loops: CDR1 KGHSH, CDR2 LQKENI. Cohorts were based on clinical histories the participants reported. The sequencing sample was made of PBMCs or T cells enriched from blood (not recorded which). The chain has TRBV18 and TRBJ2-3; D remains ambiguous. The sequence came from a woman between 50 and 59 years old who had recovered from COVID-19. The CDR3 bases are TGTGCCAGCTCACCACCGAGTTCGCGCACAGATACGCAGTATTTT. Translation gives CASSPPSSRTDTQYF.